Presented here are 32 T cell receptor beta chains from one specimen sequenced in a study of control samples from healthy donors and cancer patients (dated by TCRdb to 2018 to 2020). To prepare the library, the immunoSEQ multiplex PCR assay was applied. Sourced from immuneACCESS, this table was stored by TCRdb with only in-frame sequences that have V and J called. A share of the clones is absent; for the studies checked, an unresolved V gene accounts for under half, and the remainder has no known explanation. Present in this sample are around 79,000 clones, approximately 94% of which were seen just once. The biggest ten clones account for roughly 1.3% of the sample. Sequencing was done on a sample of PBMCs. These receptors were collected from a woman in her forties with lung cancer.

In its sample, this clone was seen once. V gene TRBV27 combines with J gene TRBJ2-1; D unresolved. Deletions cut 2 bases from V and 4 bases from J, with 9 bases between. This CDR3 spans 14 amino acids. The germline V gene has CDR1 MNHEY and CDR2 SMNVEV (reference sequence). As DNA, the CDR3 is TGTGCCAGCAGTTTAAATGGAGCGTACAATGAGCAGTTCTTC. Amino acid sequence: CASSLNGAYNEQFF.

The rearrangement uses TRBV7-9 and TRBJ2-1; D is perhaps TRBD2 (5 bases). This CDR3 contains 14 residues. V was cut by 5 bases and J by 4 bases, with 12 bases left in between. CDR1 is SEHNR and CDR2 is FQNEAQ in the germline V gene (reference sequence). The CDR3 sequence is CASSLYTGYNEQFF. CDR3 DNA sequence: TGTGCCAGCAGCCTCTACACGGGGTACAATGAGCAGTTCTTC. The variable domain in full, completed from reference TRBV7-9 and TRBJ2-1, reads DTGVSQNPRHKITKRGQNVTFRCDPISEHNRLYWYRQTLGQGPEFLTYFQNEAQLEKSRLLSDRFSAERPKGSFSTLEIQRTEQGDSAMYLCASSLYTGYNEQFFGPGTRLTVL.

The V call is TRBV18, the J call TRBJ2-3; D is uncertain. Between the trimmed V and J ends, which lost 6 bases and 3 bases, there was a span of 13 bases. In germline, CDR1 is KGHSH, CDR2 LQKENI. The CDR3 consists of 14 residues. CDR3 region: CASSRFEDTDTQYF. The DNA of the CDR3 is TGTGCCAGCTCCCGCTTCGAAGATACAGATACGCAGTATTTT.

The chain recombines TRBV2 with TRBJ1-4, with 11 bases that match TRBD1. Germline CDR1 reads SNHLY; CDR2 reads FYNNEI. CDR3 length: 14 residues. The V and J ends lost 3 bases and 7 bases, in that order; junction bases with no gene match: 1. In DNA, the CDR3 is TGTGCCAGCAGTGAGGGGACAGGGGGTGAAAAACTGTTTTTT. This codes for CASSEGTGGEKLFF. The full variable domain, its missing parts supplied by reference TRBV2 and TRBJ1-4, is EPEVTQTPSHQVTQMGQEVILRCVPISNHLYFYWYRQILGQKVEFLVSFYNNEISEKSEIFDDQFSVERPDGSNFTLKIRSTKLEDSAMYFCASSEGTGGEKLFFGSGTQLSVL.

The chain recombines TRBV10-3 with TRBJ2-4, with TRBD2 matching 10 bases. Trimming cost V 5 bases and J 1 base; bases outside gene matches: 5. The CDR3 length is 16 residues. Germline-derived CDR1 and CDR2 are ENHRY and SYGVKD. This CDR3 is CAISPLSGGAKNIQYF. CDR3 in DNA: TGTGCCATCAGTCCGCTTAGCGGGGGGGCCAAAAACATTCAGTACTTC.

The rearrangement uses TRBV6-1 and TRBJ1-1; a weak D match, TRBD1 (5 bases). Trimming cost V 2 bases and J 4 bases, with 14 bases left between them. Germline V gene sequence: CDR1 MNHNS, CDR2 SASEGT. This CDR3 region has 15 residues. Here the CDR3 DNA reads TGTGCCAGCAGTGAATGGGGCAGCGGGGGCACTGAAGCTTTCTTT. This sequence encodes CASSEWGSGGTEAFF.

This chain uses TRBV19 with TRBJ1-2, with TRBD1 as a possible D gene (5 bases). Germline lookup yields CDR1 LNHDA and CDR2 SQIVND (reference sequence). The CDR3 is 11 residues long. This CDR3 is CASQGGYGYTF. The CDR3 DNA sequence: TGTGCGAGTCAGGGAGGCTATGGCTACACCTTC.

V and J are TRBV18 and TRBJ2-1, with TRBD2 matching 11 bases. This CDR3 region has 14 residues. Germline V gene sequence: CDR1 KGHSH, CDR2 LQKENI. Unmatched junction bases numbered 10, after V lost 8 bases and J lost 10 bases. CDR3: CASRTSGGLGEQFF. The CDR3 DNA is TGTGCCAGCCGAACTAGCGGGGGCCTAGGGGAGCAGTTCTTC.

This chain uses TRBV5-4 with TRBJ1-2, with 7 bases matching TRBD1. Germline CDR1 SGHNT, CDR2 YYREEE (reference sequence). V trimming: 3 bases; J trimming: 3 bases; junction bases outside the gene matches: 8. The CDR3 length is 15 residues. DNA of the CDR3: TGTGCCAGCAGCTCGCAATACAGGGGTGACTATGGCTACACCTTC. Translating gives CASSSQYRGDYGYTF.

The count of this clone is one. This sequence joins TRBV7-9 and TRBJ2-7; 11 positions agree with TRBD2. The ends lost 1 base at V and 6 bases at J; junction bases unmatched: 8. CDR3 size: 16 residues. The germline V gene encodes CDR1 SEHNR and CDR2 FQNEAQ (reference sequence). The CDR3 nucleotides read TGTGCCAGCAGCTTAGTCGGTAGCGGGGGGGCCTTCGAGCAGTACTTC. Translation gives CASSLVGSGGAFEQYF.

This sequence joins TRBV7-3 and TRBJ2-5, with D perhaps TRBD2 (6 bases). Between the trimmed V and J ends, which lost 3 bases and 2 bases, there was a span of 13 bases. The CDR3 covers 15 residues. CDR1 is SGHTA, CDR2 FQGTGA, per germline. The CDR3 sequence: CASSFLPGVQETQYF. The CDR3 DNA is TGTGCCAGCAGCTTTCTCCCGGGAGTACAAGAGACCCAGTACTTC. Using reference TRBV7-3 and TRBJ2-5 for the parts outside the CDR3, the full variable domain is GAGVSQTPSNKVTEKGKYVELRCDPISGHTALYWYRQSLGQGPEFLIYFQGTGAADDSGLPNDRFFAVRPEGSVSTLKIQRTERGDSAVYLCASSFLPGVQETQYFGPGTRLLVL.

This rearrangement joins TRBV7-9 to TRBJ1-6, with D maybe TRBD1 (5 bases). The CDR3 is 12 amino acids. Trimming removed 11 bases at V and 7 bases at J, with 12 bases between. Germline CDR1 SEHNR, CDR2 FQNEAQ (reference sequence). DNA for the CDR3: TGTGCCGTCGGGACGGTGAATTCACCCCTCCACTTT. Translated, it gives CAVGTVNSPLHF.

The chain couples TRBV7-9 to TRBJ2-3; D is ambiguous. The germline gives CDR1 SEHNR, CDR2 FQNEAQ (reference sequence). The V gene lost 5 bases and the J gene lost 6 bases, with 9 bases spanning the gap. The CDR3 runs to 12 residues. CDR3 in amino acids: CASSQGSDTQYF. CDR3 DNA sequence: TGTGCCAGCAGCCAAGGTTCGGATACGCAGTATTTT.

The chain couples TRBV10-3 to TRBJ1-3; 9 bases align to TRBD1. Trimming cost V 6 bases and J 8 bases; bases outside gene matches: 8. Germline CDR1 ENHRY, CDR2 SYGVKD. CDR3 length: 14 amino acids. For the CDR3, the DNA is TGTGCCATCAGAGAGGGACAGGGAGTGGACACCATATATTTT. Translating gives CAIREGQGVDTIYF.

This chain uses TRBV4-1 with TRBJ1-1, with a tentative D call TRBD1 (6 bases). The CDR3 totals 13 residues. Trimming removed 4 bases at V and 2 bases at J, with 8 bases between. The germline gives CDR1 MGHRA, CDR2 YSYEKL. The CDR3 is CASSRTANTEAFF. The CDR3 nucleotides are TGCGCCAGCAGCCGGACAGCCAACACTGAAGCTTTCTTT.

This clone was seen once. This chain links TRBV5-1 with TRBJ2-6; D gene ambiguous. CDR1 is SGHRS and CDR2 is YFSETQ in the germline V gene. The CDR3 is 15 amino acids. Trimming stripped 1 base from V and 0 bases from J, with 5 bases between. The CDR3 DNA reads TGCGCCAGCAGCTTGAACCCCTCTGGGGCCAACGTCCTGACTTTC. Its protein product is CASSLNPSGANVLTF.

CDR3 amino acids: CASSLEGMNTEAFF. CDR3 DNA: TGTGCCAGCAGCCTCGAGGGGATGAACACTGAAGCTTTCTTT. The chain has TRBV2 and TRBJ1-1; D might be TRBD1 (5 bases). CDR1 SNHLY and CDR2 FYNNEI come from the germline V gene. The ends were cut back, 6 bases at V and 0 bases at J, with 11 bases in the middle. This CDR3 region has 14 residues.

The V and J genes are TRBV4-1 and TRBJ1-5, with D possibly being TRBD1 (5 bases). From germline, CDR1 is MGHRA and CDR2 YSYEKL. V shed 1 base and J shed 6 bases, with 16 bases lying between them. The CDR3 has 16 residues. This chain's CDR3 is CASSQGGQVGSQPQHF. The DNA of the CDR3 is TGCGCCAGCAGCCAAGGGGGCCAGGTGGGCAGTCAGCCCCAGCATTTT.

The chain joins TRBV7-2 to TRBJ1-1; tentatively, D is TRBD1 (6 bases). V dropped 4 bases and J dropped 8 bases, with 14 bases sitting between them. The CDR3 is 13 residues long. The germline V gene encodes CDR1 SGHTA and CDR2 FQGNSA. The CDR3 DNA reads TGTGCCAGCAGCTCTTGGACAGCTCAAGAAGCTTTCTTT. Protein product: CASSSWTAQEAFF.

The V call is TRBV9, the J call TRBJ2-3; 9 bases match TRBD1. Unmatched junction bases numbered 7, after V lost 6 bases and J lost 5 bases. Per the germline V gene, CDR1 is SGDLS and CDR2 is YYNGEE. This CDR3 spans 14 amino acids. CDR3 protein: CASMPGQGLDTQYF. CDR3 nucleotides: TGTGCCAGCATGCCGGGACAGGGATTAGATACGCAGTATTTT. The full variable domain, rest sourced from reference TRBV9 and TRBJ2-3, is DSGVTQTPKHLITATGQRVTLRCSPRSGDLSVYWYQQSLDQGLQFLIQYYNGEERAKGNILERFSAQQFPDLHSELNLSSLELGDSALYFCASMPGQGLDTQYFGPGTRLTVL.

The gene calls are TRBV6-2 or TRBV6-3 and TRBJ2-7; no definite D call. Germline V gene sequence: CDR1 MNHEY, CDR2 SVGEGT. CDR3 length equals 13 residues. The V end lost 5 bases, the J end lost 3 bases, and 11 bases lay between the germline ends. CDR3 region: CASSRKYHYEQYF. CDR3 coding DNA: TGTGCCAGCAGTCGAAAATACCACTACGAGCAGTACTTC.

The chain has TRBV5-1 and TRBJ2-2; the match to TRBD1 covers 11 bases. Germline CDR1 SGHRS, CDR2 YFSETQ. The CDR3 consists of 16 residues. V was pared by 5 bases and J by 6 bases, with 9 bases of the junction left unmatched. CDR3 loop: CASSSPRTGGPGELFF. The CDR3 bases are TGCGCCAGCAGTTCTCCCAGGACAGGGGGCCCCGGGGAGCTGTTTTTT.

The chain couples TRBV14 to TRBJ1-2; D is unresolved. Trimming stripped 0 bases from V and 6 bases from J, with 11 bases between. The CDR3 totals 14 residues. Germline CDR1 and CDR2: SGHDN and FVKESK. The CDR3 DNA is TGTGCCAGCAGCCAAGATCGGGGTTGGAATGGCTACACCTTC. This gives the protein CASSQDRGWNGYTF. The full variable domain, completed using reference TRBV14 and TRBJ1-2, is EAGVTQFPSHSVIEKGQTVTLRCDPISGHDNLYWYRRVMGKEIKFLLHFVKESKQDESGMPNNRFLAERTGGTYSTLKVQPAELEDSGVYFCASSQDRGWNGYTFGSGTRLTVV.

V is TRBV25-1 and J is TRBJ2-5, with D possibly matching TRBD1 (6 bases). Germline V gene data show CDR1 as MGHDK and CDR2 as SYGVNS. Trimming removed 4 bases from V and 5 bases from J, with 17 bases in between. The CDR3 contains 15 residues. The CDR3 here is CASSGMLGGTETQYF. The CDR3 DNA reads TGTGCCAGCAGTGGAATGCTAGGGGGTACGGAGACCCAGTACTTC.

The chain recombines TRBV2 with TRBJ1-3, with D unclear. CDR3 size: 15 residues. V dropped 4 bases and J dropped 2 bases, with 12 bases sitting between them. Germline V lookup: CDR1 SNHLY, CDR2 FYNNEI. Here the CDR3 DNA reads TGTGCCAGCAGTGGGTCCAGGTTCCCTGGAAACACCATATATTTT. Protein product: CASSGSRFPGNTIYF.

V and J are TRBV3-1 (or the pseudogene TRBV3-2) and TRBJ2-7; TRBD1 matches at 7 bases. Germline V gene data show CDR1 as LGHDT and CDR2 as YNNKEL (reference sequence). The CDR3 has 14 amino acids. V gave up 2 bases and J gave up 3 bases; unmatched junction bases: 4. CDR3 residues: CASSQNRGNYEQYF. The CDR3 coding sequence is TGTGCCAGCAGCCAAAACAGGGGAAACTACGAGCAGTACTTC.

This clone was seen a single time. The rearrangement links TRBV4-1 to TRBJ1-5; a weak D match, TRBD1 (6 bases). This CDR3 region has 17 residues. Germline assignment: CDR1 MGHRA and CDR2 YSYEKL. Trimming removed 0 bases at V and 5 bases at J, with 17 bases between. Here the CDR3 reads CASSQEYTGFPHQPQHF. The CDR3 DNA reads TGCGCCAGCAGCCAAGAATACACAGGGTTCCCTCATCAGCCCCAGCATTTT.

The chain links TRBV5-1 to TRBJ2-5; the match to TRBD1 covers 9 bases. CDR1 is SGHRS and CDR2 is YFSETQ in the germline V gene. This CDR3 comprises 14 residues. The V and J ends lost 3 bases and 3 bases, in that order; junction bases with no gene match: 3. The CDR3 nucleotides are TGCGCCAGCAGCTACGGGACAGGGAAAGAGACCCAGTACTTC. Translation: CASSYGTGKETQYF.

The chain combines TRBV7-8 with TRBJ2-2; 7 bases fit TRBD1. Germline V CDR1 and CDR2: SGHVS, FQNEAQ. The junction had 4 bases not matched to a gene; V was cut back by 3 bases and J by 0 bases. The CDR3 contains 16 residues. The DNA of the CDR3 is TGTGCCAGCAGCTTGACAGGGCTGGCGAACACCGGGGAGCTGTTTTTT. As protein: CASSLTGLANTGELFF.

This clone was picked up one time. This chain joins TRBV28 and TRBJ2-5; a weak D match, TRBD2 (5 bases). Trimming removed 3 bases at V and 4 bases at J, with 18 bases between. CDR3 length: 16 amino acids. Germline V lookup: CDR1 MDHEN, CDR2 SYDVKM. This CDR3 is CASSLTGIAYGETQYF. The CDR3, as DNA: TGTGCCAGCAGTTTGACCGGGATCGCCTATGGAGAGACCCAGTACTTC.

The chain uses TRBV3-1 (or the pseudogene TRBV3-2) and TRBJ2-7, with 7 bases fitting TRBD2. Germline lookup yields CDR1 LGHDT and CDR2 YNNKEL (reference sequence). The CDR3 runs 18 residues. V lost 4 bases and J lost 0; bases outside the gene matches: 15. The CDR3, as DNA: TGTGCCAGCAGCCGAGAGATTCTCGGGACTATTGTCTCCTACGAGCAGTACTTC. This codes for CASSREILGTIVSYEQYF.

This chain uses TRBV4-1 with TRBJ2-7; unclear D gene. Between the trimmed V and J ends, which lost 0 bases and 3 bases, there was a span of 9 bases. CDR3 length equals 14 residues. CDR1 is MGHRA and CDR2 is YSYEKL in the germline V gene. The CDR3 sequence: CASSQDRGSYEQYF. In DNA form, the CDR3 reads TGCGCCAGCAGCCAAGATAGAGGCAGCTACGAGCAGTACTTC.